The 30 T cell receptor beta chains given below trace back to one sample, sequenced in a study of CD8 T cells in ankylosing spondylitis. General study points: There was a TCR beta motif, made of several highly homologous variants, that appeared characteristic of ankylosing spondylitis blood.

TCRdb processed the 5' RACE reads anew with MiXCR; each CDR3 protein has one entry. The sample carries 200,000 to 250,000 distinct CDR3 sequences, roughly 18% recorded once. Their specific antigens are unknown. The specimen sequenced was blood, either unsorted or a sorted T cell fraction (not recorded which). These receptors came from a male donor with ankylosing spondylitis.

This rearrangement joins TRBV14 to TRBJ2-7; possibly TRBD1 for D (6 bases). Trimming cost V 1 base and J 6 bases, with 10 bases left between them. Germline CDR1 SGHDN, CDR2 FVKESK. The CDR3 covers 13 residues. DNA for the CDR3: TGTGCCAGCAGCCAAGTCTCACAGGGCGAGCAGTACTTC. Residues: CASSQVSQGEQYF.

CDR3 sequence: CASSLVGTGGSGNTIYF. In DNA, the CDR3 is TGTGCCAGCAGCTTAGTAGGGACCGGGGGCTCTGGAAACACCATATATTTT. The chain combines TRBV7-8 with TRBJ1-3, with D possibly TRBD1 on 5 matching bases. CDR3 size: 17 residues. Germline V lookup: CDR1 SGHVS, CDR2 FQNEAQ. V was shortened by 1 base and J by 0 bases, with 13 bases between the two germline ends.

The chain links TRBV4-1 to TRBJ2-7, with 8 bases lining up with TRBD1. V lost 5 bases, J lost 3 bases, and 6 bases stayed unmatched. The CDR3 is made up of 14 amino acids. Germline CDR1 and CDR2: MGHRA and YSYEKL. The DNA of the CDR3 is TGCGCCAGCAGCTTCGACAGGGGAGTCTACGAGCAGTACTTC. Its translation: CASSFDRGVYEQYF.

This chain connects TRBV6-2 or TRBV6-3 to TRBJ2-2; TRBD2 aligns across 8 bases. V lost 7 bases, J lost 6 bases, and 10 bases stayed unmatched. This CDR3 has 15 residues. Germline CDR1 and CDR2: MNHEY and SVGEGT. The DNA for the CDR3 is TGTGCCAGCAATTCCCGGGAGGGCTCCGCCGGGGAGCTGTTTTTT. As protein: CASNSREGSAGELFF.

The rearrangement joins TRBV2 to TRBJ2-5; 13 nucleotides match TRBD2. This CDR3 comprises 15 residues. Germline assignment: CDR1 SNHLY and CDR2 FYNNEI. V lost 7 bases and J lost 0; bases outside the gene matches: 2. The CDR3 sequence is CASKGTSGDQETQYF. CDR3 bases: TGTGCCAGCAAGGGGACTAGCGGGGACCAAGAGACCCAGTACTTC.

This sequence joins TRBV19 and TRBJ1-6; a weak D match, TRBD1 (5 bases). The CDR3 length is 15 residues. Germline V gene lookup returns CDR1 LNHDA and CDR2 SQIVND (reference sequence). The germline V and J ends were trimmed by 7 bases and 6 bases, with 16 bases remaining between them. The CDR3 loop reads CASTPSGGGNSPLHF. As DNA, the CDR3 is TGTGCCAGTACCCCGAGTGGTGGGGGTAATTCACCCCTCCACTTT.

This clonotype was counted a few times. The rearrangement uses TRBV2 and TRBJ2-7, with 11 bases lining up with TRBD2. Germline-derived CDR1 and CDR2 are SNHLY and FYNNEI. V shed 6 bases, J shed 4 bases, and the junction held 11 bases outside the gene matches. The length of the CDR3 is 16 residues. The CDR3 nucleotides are TGTGCCAGCAGCGTCCACCCGGGACTAGCGGAATACGAGCAGTACTTC. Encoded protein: CASSVHPGLAEYEQYF.

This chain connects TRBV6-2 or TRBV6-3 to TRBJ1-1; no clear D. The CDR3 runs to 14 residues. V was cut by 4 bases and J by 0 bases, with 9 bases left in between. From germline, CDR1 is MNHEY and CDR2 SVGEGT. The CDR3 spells CASSLSGLNTEAFF. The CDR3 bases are TGTGCCAGCAGTTTGTCCGGCTTGAACACTGAAGCTTTCTTT.

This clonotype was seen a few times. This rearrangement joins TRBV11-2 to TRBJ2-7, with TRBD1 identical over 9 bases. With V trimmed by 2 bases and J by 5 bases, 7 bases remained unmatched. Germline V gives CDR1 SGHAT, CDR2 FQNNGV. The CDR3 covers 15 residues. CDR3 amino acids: CASSLPGTGNHEQYF. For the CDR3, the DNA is TGTGCCAGCAGCTTACCTGGGACAGGGAACCACGAGCAGTACTTC.

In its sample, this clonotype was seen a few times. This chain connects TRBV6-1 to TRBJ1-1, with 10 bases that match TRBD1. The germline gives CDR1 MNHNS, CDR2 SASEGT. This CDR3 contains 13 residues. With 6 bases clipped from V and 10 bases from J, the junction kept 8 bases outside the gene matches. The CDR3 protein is CASSLRTGGVAFF. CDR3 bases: TGTGCCAGCAGCCTCCGGACAGGGGGGGTAGCTTTCTTT.

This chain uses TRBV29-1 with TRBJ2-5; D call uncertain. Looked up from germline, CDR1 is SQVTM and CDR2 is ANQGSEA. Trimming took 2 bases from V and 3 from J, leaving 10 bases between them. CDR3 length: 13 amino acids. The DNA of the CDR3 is TGCAGCGTTGAAAGGTATGGAGAAGAGACCCAGTACTTC. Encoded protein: CSVERYGEETQYF.

The chain's CDR3 is CASSLDQTQYF. The CDR3 bases are TGTGCCAGCAGCTTAGATCAGACCCAGTACTTC. V and J are TRBV7-9 and TRBJ2-5; no clear D. Per the germline V gene, CDR1 is SEHNR and CDR2 is FQNEAQ (reference sequence). Between the trimmed V and J ends, which lost 1 base and 6 bases, there was a span of 3 bases. The CDR3 consists of 11 residues.

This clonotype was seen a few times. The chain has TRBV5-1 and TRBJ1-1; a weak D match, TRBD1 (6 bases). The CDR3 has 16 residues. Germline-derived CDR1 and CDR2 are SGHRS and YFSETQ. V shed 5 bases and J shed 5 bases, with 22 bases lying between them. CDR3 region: CASRVVQGPKETEAFF. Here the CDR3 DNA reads TGCGCCAGCAGGGTTGTACAGGGACCGAAGGAGACTGAAGCTTTCTTT.

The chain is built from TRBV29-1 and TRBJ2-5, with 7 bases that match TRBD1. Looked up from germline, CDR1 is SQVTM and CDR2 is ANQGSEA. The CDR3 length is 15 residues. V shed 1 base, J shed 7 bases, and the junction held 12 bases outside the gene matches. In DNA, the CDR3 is TGCAGCGTTGAAGCCGGACAGGATCAAGGGGGGACCCAGTACTTC. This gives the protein CSVEAGQDQGGTQYF.

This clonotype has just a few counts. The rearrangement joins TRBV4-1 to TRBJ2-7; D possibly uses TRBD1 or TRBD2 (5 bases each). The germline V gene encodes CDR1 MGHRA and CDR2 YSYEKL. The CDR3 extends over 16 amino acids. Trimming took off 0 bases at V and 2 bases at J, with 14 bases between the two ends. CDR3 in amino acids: CASSQEFPGTTYEQYF. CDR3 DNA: TGCGCCAGCAGCCAAGAGTTCCCGGGGACCACCTACGAGCAGTACTTC.

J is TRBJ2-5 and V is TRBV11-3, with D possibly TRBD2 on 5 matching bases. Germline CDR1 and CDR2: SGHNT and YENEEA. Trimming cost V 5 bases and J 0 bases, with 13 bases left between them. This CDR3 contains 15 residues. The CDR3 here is CASSRVGSDQETQYF. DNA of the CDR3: TGTGCCAGCAGCCGAGTTGGTAGCGACCAAGAGACCCAGTACTTC.

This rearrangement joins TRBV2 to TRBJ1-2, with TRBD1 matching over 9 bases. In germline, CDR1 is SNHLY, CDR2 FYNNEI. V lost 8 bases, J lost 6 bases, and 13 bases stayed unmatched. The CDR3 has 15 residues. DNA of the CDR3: TGTGCCAGCGGGCTTTCCGGGACAGGGAATGATGGCTACACCTTC. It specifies CASGLSGTGNDGYTF. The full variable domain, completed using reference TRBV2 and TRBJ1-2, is EPEVTQTPSHQVTQMGQEVILRCVPISNHLYFYWYRQILGQKVEFLVSFYNNEISEKSEIFDDQFSVERPDGSNFTLKIRSTKLEDSAMYFCASGLSGTGNDGYTFGSGTRLTVV.

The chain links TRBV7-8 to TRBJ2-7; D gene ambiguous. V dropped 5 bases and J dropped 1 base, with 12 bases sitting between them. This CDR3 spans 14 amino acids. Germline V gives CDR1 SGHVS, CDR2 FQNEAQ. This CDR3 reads CASSIGLGSYEQYF. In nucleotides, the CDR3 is TGTGCCAGCAGCATAGGATTAGGATCCTACGAGCAGTACTTC.

This CDR3 reads CASSPRDNYEQYF. The CDR3 DNA reads TGTGCCAGCAGTCCTCGGGACAACTACGAGCAGTACTTC. The chain uses TRBV27 and TRBJ2-7; possible D gene TRBD1, 6 bases. V was clipped by 5 bases and J by 3 bases, with 11 bases between them. This CDR3 has 13 residues. Germline V lookup: CDR1 MNHEY, CDR2 SMNVEV (reference sequence).

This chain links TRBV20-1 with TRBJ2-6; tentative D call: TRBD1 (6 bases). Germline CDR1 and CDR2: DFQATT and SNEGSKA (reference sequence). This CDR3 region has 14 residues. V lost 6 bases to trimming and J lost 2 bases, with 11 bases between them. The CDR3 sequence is CSATHRAGANVLTF. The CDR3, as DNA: TGCAGTGCGACCCACAGGGCTGGGGCCAACGTCCTGACTTTC.

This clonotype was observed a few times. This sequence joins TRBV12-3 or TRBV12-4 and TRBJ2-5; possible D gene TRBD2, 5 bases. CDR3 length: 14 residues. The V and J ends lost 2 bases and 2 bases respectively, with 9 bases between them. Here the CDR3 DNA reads TGTGCCAGCAGTTTAAATCCGGGGCAAGAGACCCAGTACTTC. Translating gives CASSLNPGQETQYF.

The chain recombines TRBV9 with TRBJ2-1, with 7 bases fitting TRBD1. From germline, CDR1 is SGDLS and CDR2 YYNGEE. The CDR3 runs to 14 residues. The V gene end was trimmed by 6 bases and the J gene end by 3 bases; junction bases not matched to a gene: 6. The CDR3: CASTTGPNYNEQFF. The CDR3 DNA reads TGTGCCAGCACGACAGGGCCCAACTACAATGAGCAGTTCTTC.

CDR3 sequence: CASSWPDMSGTGELFF. CDR3 nucleotide sequence: TGTGCCAGCAGCTGGCCCGACATGAGTGGCACCGGGGAGCTGTTTTTT. The rearrangement joins TRBV7-8 to TRBJ2-2; D call uncertain. CDR1 SGHVS and CDR2 FQNEAQ come from the germline V gene. V lost 4 bases and J 4 bases, leaving 16 bases between the germline ends. CDR3 size: 16 residues. The variable domain in full, completed from reference TRBV7-8 and TRBJ2-2, reads GAGVSQSPRYKVAKRGQDVALRCDPISGHVSLFWYQQALGQGPEFLTYFQNEAQLDKSGLPSDRFFAERPEGSVSTLKIQRTQQEDSAVYLCASSWPDMSGTGELFFGEGSRLTVL.

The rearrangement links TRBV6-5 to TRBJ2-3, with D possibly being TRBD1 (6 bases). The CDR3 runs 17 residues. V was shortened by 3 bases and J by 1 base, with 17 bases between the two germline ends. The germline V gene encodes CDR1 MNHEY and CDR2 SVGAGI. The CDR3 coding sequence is TGTGCCAGCAGTTATACAGGGTATCCCCACGGCACAGATACGCAGTATTTT. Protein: CASSYTGYPHGTDTQYF.

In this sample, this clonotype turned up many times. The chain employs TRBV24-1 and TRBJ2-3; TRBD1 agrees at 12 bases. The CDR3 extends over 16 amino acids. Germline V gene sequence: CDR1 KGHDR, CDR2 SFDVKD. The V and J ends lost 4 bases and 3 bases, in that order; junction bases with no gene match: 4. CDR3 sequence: CATSEPGQGATDTQYF. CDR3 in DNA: TGTGCCACCAGTGAACCGGGACAGGGGGCAACAGATACGCAGTATTTT.

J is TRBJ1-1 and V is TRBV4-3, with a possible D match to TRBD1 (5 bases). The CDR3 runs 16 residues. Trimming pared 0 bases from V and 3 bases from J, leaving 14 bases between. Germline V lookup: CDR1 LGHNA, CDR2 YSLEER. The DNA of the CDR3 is TGCGCCAGCAGCCAAGATAGTAGTGACAGACACACTGAAGCTTTCTTT. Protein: CASSQDSSDRHTEAFF.

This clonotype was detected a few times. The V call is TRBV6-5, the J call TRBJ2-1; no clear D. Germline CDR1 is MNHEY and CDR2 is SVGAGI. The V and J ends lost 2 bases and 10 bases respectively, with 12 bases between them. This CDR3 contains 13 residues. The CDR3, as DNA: TGTGCCAGCAGTTACCAGGACCTGGGAGAGCAGTTCTTC. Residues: CASSYQDLGEQFF.

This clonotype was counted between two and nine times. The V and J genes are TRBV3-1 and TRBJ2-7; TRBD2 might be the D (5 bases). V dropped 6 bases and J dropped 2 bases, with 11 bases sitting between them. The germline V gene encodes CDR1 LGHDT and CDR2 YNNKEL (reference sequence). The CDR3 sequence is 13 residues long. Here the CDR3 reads CASRGVGTYEQYF. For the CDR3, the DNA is TGTGCCAGCAGGGGAGTAGGAACCTACGAGCAGTACTTC.

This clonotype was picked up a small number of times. CDR3 DNA: TGCAGTGCTAGAGATCGTGGGGGTGAGACCCAGTACTTC. As protein: CSARDRGGETQYF. The chain links TRBV20-1 to TRBJ2-5; D may be TRBD1 or TRBD2 (5 bases each). Germline values: CDR1 DFQATT, CDR2 SNEGSKA (reference sequence). The CDR3 has 13 amino acids. Trimming took 0 bases from V and 5 from J, leaving 10 bases between them.

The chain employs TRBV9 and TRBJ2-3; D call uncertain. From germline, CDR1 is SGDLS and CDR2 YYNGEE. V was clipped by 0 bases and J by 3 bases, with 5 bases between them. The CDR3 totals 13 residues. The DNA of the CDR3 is TGTGCCAGCAGCGTAGACGGGACAGATACGCAGTATTTT. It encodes CASSVDGTDTQYF. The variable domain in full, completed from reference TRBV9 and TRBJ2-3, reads DSGVTQTPKHLITATGQRVTLRCSPRSGDLSVYWYQQSLDQGLQFLIQYYNGEERAKGNILERFSAQQFPDLHSELNLSSLELGDSALYFCASSVDGTDTQYFGPGTRLTVL.